The 11 T cell receptor beta chains listed next were all sequenced from one sample in a study of control samples from healthy donors and cancer patients (TCRdb year 2020). The library was prepared using the immunoSEQ multiplex PCR assay. Not all clones reach the TCRdb copy of this immuneACCESS table, which keeps in-frame sequences only. Checked studies attribute under half of the gap to unresolved V genes and leave the rest unexplained. The sample table records about 77,000 clones; around 92% of these occur just once. The top ten clones comprise nearly 6% of the sample. What was sequenced was blood. All receptors derive from a woman aged 60-70 years in good health.

This rearrangement joins TRBV18 to TRBJ2-3; 9 bases are shared with TRBD2. CDR1 KGHSH and CDR2 LQKENI come from the germline V gene. This CDR3 contains 15 residues. J was trimmed by 1 base and V by 1 base; bases with no gene match: 0. As DNA, the CDR3 is TGTGCCAGCTCACCACAGCGGGAGGGCACAGATACGCAGTATTTT. The encoded protein is CASSPQREGTDTQYF.

J is TRBJ2-3 and V is TRBV7-2; the D gene is possibly TRBD1 (5 bases). The CDR3 sequence is 13 residues long. CDR1 is SGHTA and CDR2 is FQGNSA in the germline V gene. Trimming stripped 5 bases from V and 4 bases from J, with 10 bases between. The CDR3 spells CASSLQASDTQYF. The CDR3 DNA follows: TGTGCCAGCAGCCTACAGGCCTCAGATACGCAGTATTTT.

The V gene is TRBV10-3, the J gene TRBJ1-6; 7 bases agree with TRBD1. The V gene end was trimmed by 6 bases and the J gene end by 10 bases; junction bases not matched to a gene: 12. The length of the CDR3 is 15 residues. Germline CDR1 ENHRY, CDR2 SYGVKD. CDR3 bases: TGTGCCATCAGCCCTCAGAGACAGGGTCAGTCACCCCTCCACTTT. It yields the protein CAISPQRQGQSPLHF.

CDR3 amino acids: CASSRGQAYNQPQHF. The CDR3 DNA reads TGTGCCAGTAGCCGGGGACAGGCCTACAATCAGCCCCAGCATTTT. V usage is TRBV19 and J usage is TRBJ1-5; 8 nucleotides match TRBD1. After removal of 6 bases from V and 3 bases from J, the junction contained 7 bases not matched to a gene. The CDR3 has 15 amino acids. Germline values: CDR1 LNHDA, CDR2 SQIVND (reference sequence).

As regards this clone: An end of the junction does not agree with germline; a read error may underlie this. The chain links TRBV7-7 to TRBJ2-3, with 9 bases fitting TRBD2. The CDR3 runs 17 residues. Per germline, CDR1 SSHAT and CDR2 FNYEAQ (reference sequence). The CDR3 DNA follows: TGTGCTAGCAGCTTAGAGATAGCGGGAGCCGGCACAGATACGCAGTATTTT. It yields the protein CASSLEIAGAGTDTQYF.

This chain joins TRBV4-1 and TRBJ2-2; unclear D gene. From germline, CDR1 is MGHRA and CDR2 YSYEKL. The CDR3 has 14 residues. Between the trimmed V and J ends, which lost 5 bases and 1 base, there was a span of 8 bases. The CDR3 here is CASSVQRNTGELFF. Written as DNA, the CDR3 is TGCGCCAGCAGCGTACAGAGGAACACCGGGGAGCTGTTTTTT.

This chain links TRBV29-1 with TRBJ1-1; perhaps TRBD1 as D (6 bases). The CDR3 extends over 13 amino acids. V was clipped by 4 bases and J by 4 bases, with 13 bases between them. Germline V gene sequence: CDR1 SQVTM, CDR2 ANQGSEA. The CDR3 coding sequence is TGCAGCGTTGCAGGGGCCCTGACCACTGAAGCTTTCTTT. Translated: CSVAGALTTEAFF.

This clone appeared once. The V call is TRBV15, the J call TRBJ2-3; D uncertain. The CDR3 is 14 amino acids. Trimming removed 0 bases from V and 4 bases from J, with 8 bases in between. In germline, CDR1 is LNHNV, CDR2 YYDKDF (reference sequence). The CDR3 protein is CATSREQGSDTQYF. The CDR3 DNA follows: TGTGCCACCAGCAGAGAACAAGGGTCAGATACGCAGTATTTT.

The chain links TRBV5-8 to TRBJ2-7, with 7 positions matching TRBD1. Germline CDR1 is SGHTS and CDR2 is YDEGEE. Unmatched junction bases numbered 5, after V lost 2 bases and J lost 0 bases. CDR3 length equals 15 residues. This CDR3 is CASSLGGLSSYEQYF. DNA for the CDR3: TGTGCCAGCAGCTTAGGGGGCCTAAGCTCCTACGAGCAGTACTTC.

CDR3: CSVEDGVNYGYTF. The CDR3 DNA reads TGCAGCGTTGAAGATGGGGTCAACTATGGCTACACCTTC. V and J are TRBV29-1 and TRBJ1-2, with D unresolved. Germline-derived CDR1 and CDR2 are SQVTM and ANQGSEA. The V end lost 0 bases, the J end lost 2 bases, and 7 bases lay between the germline ends. The CDR3 is 13 amino acids. The variable domain in full, with the rest retrieved from reference TRBV29-1 and TRBJ1-2, is SAVISQKPSRDICQRGTSLTIQCQVDSQVTMMFWYRQQPGQSLTLIATANQGSEATYESGFVIDKFPISRPNLTFSTLTVSNMSPEDSSIYLCSVEDGVNYGYTFGSGTRLTVV.

The rearrangement uses TRBV27 and TRBJ1-3; D possibly corresponds to TRBD1 (6 bases). This CDR3 comprises 14 residues. Germline V gives CDR1 MNHEY, CDR2 SMNVEV (reference sequence). The V end was cut by 8 bases, the J end by 0 bases, with 11 bases between. CDR3: CASRGGFSGNTIYF. CDR3 DNA sequence: TGTGCCAGCCGAGGGGGGTTCTCTGGAAACACCATATATTTT.